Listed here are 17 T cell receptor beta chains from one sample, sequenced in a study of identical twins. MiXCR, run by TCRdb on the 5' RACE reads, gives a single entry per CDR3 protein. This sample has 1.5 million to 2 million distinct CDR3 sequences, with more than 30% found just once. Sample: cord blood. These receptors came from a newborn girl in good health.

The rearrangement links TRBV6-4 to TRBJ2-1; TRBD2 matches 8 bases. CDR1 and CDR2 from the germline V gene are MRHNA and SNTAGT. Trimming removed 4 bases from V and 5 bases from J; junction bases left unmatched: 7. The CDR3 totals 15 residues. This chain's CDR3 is CASSGFGGGHNEQFF. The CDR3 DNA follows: TGTGCCAGCAGTGGTTTCGGGGGGGGCCACAATGAGCAGTTCTTC.

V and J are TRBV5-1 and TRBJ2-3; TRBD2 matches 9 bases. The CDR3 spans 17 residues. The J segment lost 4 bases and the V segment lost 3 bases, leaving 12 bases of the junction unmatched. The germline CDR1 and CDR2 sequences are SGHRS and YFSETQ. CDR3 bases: TGCGCCAGCAGCTCGGGACGTAGCGGGAGAAGGGCAGATACGCAGTATTTT. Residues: CASSSGRSGRRADTQYF.

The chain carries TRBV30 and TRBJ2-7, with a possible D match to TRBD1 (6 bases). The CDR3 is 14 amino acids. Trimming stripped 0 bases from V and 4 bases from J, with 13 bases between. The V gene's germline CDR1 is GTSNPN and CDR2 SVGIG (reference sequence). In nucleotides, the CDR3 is TGTGCCTGGAGTGTACTCGGTACAGGGTACGAGCAGTACTTC. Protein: CAWSVLGTGYEQYF.

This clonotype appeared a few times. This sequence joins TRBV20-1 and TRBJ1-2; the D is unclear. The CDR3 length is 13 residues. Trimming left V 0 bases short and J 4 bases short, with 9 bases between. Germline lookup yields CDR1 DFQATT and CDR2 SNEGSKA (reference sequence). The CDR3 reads CSARDATSYGYTF. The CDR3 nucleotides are TGCAGTGCTAGAGATGCAACCTCCTATGGCTACACCTTC.

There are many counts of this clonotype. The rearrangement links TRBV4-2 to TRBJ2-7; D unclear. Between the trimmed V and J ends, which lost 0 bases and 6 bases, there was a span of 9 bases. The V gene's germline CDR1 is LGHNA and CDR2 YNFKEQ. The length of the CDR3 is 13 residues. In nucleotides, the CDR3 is TGTGCCAGCAGCCAAGATAGTGGTCGCGAGCAGTACTTC. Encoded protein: CASSQDSGREQYF.

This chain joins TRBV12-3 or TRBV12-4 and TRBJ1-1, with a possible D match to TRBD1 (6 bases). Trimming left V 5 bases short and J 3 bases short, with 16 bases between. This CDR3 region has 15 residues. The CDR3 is CASSGQGKGDTEAFF. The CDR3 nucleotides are TGTGCCAGCAGTGGGCAGGGGAAGGGGGACACTGAAGCTTTCTTT.

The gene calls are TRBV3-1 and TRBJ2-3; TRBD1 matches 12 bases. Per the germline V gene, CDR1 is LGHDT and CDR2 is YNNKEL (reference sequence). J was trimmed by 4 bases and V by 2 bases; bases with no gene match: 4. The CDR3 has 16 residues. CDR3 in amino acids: CASSQTGTGGSDTQYF. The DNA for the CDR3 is TGTGCCAGCAGCCAAACCGGGACAGGGGGCTCAGATACGCAGTATTTT.

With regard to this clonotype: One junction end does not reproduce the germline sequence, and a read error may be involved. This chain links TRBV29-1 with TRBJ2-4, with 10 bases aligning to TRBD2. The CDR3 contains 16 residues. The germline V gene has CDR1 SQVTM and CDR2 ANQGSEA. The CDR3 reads CSAEDRAGTSGTREYF. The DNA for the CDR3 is TGCAGCGCTGAAGATCGGGCCGGTACTAGCGGGACCAGGGAGTACTTC. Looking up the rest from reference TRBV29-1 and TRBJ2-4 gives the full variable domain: SAVISQKPSRDICQRGTSLTIQCQVDSQVTMMFWYRQQPGQSLTLIATANQGSEATYESGFVIDKFPISRPNLTFSTLTVSNMSPEDSSIYLCSAEDRAGTSGTREYFGAGTRLSVL.

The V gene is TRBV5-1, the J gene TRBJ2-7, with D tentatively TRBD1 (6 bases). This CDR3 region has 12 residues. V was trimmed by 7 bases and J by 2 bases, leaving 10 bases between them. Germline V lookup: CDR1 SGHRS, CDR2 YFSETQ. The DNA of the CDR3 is TGCGCCAGCGGGGGACATCCCTACGAGCAGTACTTC. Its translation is CASGGHPYEQYF. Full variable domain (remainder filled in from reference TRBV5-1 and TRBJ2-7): KAGVTQTPRYLIKTRGQQVTLSCSPISGHRSVSWYQQTPGQGLQFLFEYFSETQRNKGNFPGRFSGRQFSNSRSEMNVSTLELGDSALYLCASGGHPYEQYFGPGTRLTVT.

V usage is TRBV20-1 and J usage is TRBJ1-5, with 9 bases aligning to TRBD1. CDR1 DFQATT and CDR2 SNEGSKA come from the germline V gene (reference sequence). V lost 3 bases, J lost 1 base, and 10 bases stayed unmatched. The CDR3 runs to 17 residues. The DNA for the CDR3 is TGCAGTGCTAGGGTCTCCGGACAGGGGAGAAGCAATCAGCCCCAGCATTTT. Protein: CSARVSGQGRSNQPQHF.

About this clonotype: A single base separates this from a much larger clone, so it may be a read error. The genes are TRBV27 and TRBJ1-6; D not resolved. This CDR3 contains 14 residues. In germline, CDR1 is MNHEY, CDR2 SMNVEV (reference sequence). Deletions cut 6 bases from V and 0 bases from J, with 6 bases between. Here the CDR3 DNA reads TGTGCCAGCAGGTTACACTCCTATAATTCACCCCTCCACTTT. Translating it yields CASRLHSYNSPLHF.

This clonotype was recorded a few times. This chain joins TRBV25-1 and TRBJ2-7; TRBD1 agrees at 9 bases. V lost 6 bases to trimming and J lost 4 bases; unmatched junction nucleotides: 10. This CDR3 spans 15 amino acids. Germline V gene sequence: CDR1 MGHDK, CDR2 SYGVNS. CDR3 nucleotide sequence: TGTGCCAGCAGCGCTACAGGGGGCCCAGGTTACGAGCAGTACTTC. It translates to CASSATGGPGYEQYF.

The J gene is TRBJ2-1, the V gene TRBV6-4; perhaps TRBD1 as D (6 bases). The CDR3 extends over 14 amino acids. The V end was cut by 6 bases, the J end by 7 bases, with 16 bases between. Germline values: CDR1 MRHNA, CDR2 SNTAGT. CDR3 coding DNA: TGTGCCAGCAGCGGACAGCCTTTTCTTAATGAGCAGTTCTTC. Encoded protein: CASSGQPFLNEQFF.

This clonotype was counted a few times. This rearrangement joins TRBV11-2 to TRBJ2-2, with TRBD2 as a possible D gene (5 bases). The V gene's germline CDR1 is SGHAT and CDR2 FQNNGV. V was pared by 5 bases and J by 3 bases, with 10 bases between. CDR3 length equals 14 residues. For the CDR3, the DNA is TGTGCCAGCAGCGCTGGACTCTACACCGGGGAGCTGTTTTTT. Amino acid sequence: CASSAGLYTGELFF.

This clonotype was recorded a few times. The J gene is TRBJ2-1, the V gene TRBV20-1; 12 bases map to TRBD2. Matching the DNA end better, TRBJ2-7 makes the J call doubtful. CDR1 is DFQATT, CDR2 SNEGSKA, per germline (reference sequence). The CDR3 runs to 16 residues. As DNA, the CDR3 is TGCAGTGCTAGAGATCCTAGCGGGGGGGCCTACAATGAGCAGTACTTC. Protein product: CSARDPSGGAYNEQYF.

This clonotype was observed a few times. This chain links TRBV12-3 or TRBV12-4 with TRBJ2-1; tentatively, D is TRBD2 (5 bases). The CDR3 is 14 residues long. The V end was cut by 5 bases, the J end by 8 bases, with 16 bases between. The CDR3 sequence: CASSPIPWGDEQFF. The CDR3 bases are TGTGCCAGCAGTCCTATTCCGTGGGGAGATGAGCAGTTCTTC.

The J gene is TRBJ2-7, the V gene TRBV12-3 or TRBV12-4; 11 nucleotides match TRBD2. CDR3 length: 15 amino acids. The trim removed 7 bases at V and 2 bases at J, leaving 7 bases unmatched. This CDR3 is CASKAGLAGTYEQYF. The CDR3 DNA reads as TGTGCCAGCAAGGCCGGACTAGCGGGTACCTACGAGCAGTACTTC.